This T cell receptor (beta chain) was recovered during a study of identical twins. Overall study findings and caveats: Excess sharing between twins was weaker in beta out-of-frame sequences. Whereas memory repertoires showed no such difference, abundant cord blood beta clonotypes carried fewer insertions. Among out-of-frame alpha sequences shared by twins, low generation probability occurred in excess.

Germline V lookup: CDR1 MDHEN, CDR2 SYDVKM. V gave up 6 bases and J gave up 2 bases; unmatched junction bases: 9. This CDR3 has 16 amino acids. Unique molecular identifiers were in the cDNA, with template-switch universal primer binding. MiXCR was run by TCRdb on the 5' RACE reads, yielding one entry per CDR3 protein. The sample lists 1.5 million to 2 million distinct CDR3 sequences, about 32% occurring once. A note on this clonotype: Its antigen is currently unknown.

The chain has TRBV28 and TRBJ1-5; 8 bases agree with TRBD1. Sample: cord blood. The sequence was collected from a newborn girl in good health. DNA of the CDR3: TGTGCCAGCAGCCCGACCCAGGGGGCTGGCAATCAGCCCCAGCATTTT. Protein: CASSPTQGAGNQPQHF.